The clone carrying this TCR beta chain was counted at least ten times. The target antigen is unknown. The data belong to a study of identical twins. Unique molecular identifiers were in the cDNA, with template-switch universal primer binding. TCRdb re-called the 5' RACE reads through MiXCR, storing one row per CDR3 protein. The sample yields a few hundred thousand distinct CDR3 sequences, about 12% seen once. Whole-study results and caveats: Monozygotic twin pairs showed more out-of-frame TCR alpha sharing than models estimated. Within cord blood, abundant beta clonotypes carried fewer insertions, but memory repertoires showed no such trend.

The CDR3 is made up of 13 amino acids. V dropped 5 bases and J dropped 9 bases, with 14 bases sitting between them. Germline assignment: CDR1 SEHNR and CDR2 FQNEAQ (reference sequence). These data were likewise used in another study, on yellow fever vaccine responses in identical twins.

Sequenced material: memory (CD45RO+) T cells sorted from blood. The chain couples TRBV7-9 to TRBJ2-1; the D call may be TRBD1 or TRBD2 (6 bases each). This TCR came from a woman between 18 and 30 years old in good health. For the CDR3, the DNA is TGTGCCAGCAGCCCACGGGGGCCGGTTGAGCAGTTCTTC. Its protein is CASSPRGPVEQFF. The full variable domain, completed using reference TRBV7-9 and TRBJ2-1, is DTGVSQNPRHKITKRGQNVTFRCDPISEHNRLYWYRQTLGQGPEFLTYFQNEAQLEKSRLLSDRFSAERPKGSFSTLEIQRTEQGDSAMYLCASSPRGPVEQFFGPGTRLTVL.